Each of the 32 T cell receptor beta chains below was sequenced from the same sample in a study of cytomegalovirus exposure and HLA in healthy donors. The PCR used 60 Vbeta and 13 Jbeta primers. Only in-frame clones appear in the TCRdb table, and some are missing; sequencing was by immunoSEQ multiplex PCR. Of approximately 190,000 clones in the sample, around four fifths are singletons; the top ten hold about 1.8%. Source material: PBMCs. These receptors originate from a middle-aged man in good health and CMV-seropositive.

The chain is built from TRBV5-1 and TRBJ2-1, with 10 bases aligning to TRBD1. The CDR3 is 16 amino acids. Trimming took 0 bases from V and 3 from J; bases not matched to a gene: 3. The germline V gene encodes CDR1 SGHRS and CDR2 YFSETQ. CDR3 region: CASSLAGTGVYNEQFF. The DNA for the CDR3 is TGCGCCAGCAGCTTGGCCGGGACAGGGGTCTACAATGAGCAGTTCTTC.

The V call is TRBV7-8, the J call TRBJ2-7, with TRBD1 matching 10 bases. J was trimmed by 3 bases and V by 1 base; bases with no gene match: 3. This CDR3 has 15 residues. In germline, CDR1 is SGHVS, CDR2 FQNEAQ. In DNA, the CDR3 is TGTGCCAGCAGCTTAGGACAGGGGGCTTTCTACGAGCAGTACTTC. Its translation is CASSLGQGAFYEQYF.

V and J are TRBV6-1 and TRBJ1-5; 8 nucleotides line up with TRBD1. Per germline, CDR1 MNHNS and CDR2 SASEGT. CDR3 length: 15 amino acids. Trimming took 7 bases from V and 2 from J; bases not matched to a gene: 7. The CDR3 sequence: CASTFSTGGNQPQHF. Here the CDR3 DNA reads TGTGCCAGCACCTTCTCGACAGGGGGCAATCAGCCCCAGCATTTT.

The chain joins TRBV11-1 to TRBJ2-7; D may be TRBD2 (6 bases). The CDR3 runs to 13 residues. Germline lookup yields CDR1 SGHAT and CDR2 FQDESV (reference sequence). Trimming removed 5 bases at V and 4 bases at J, with 12 bases between. CDR3 coding DNA: TGTGCCAGCAGCCCATTGGGGGGATACGAGCAGTACTTC. Amino acid sequence: CASSPLGGYEQYF.

The chain is built from TRBV30 and TRBJ2-2; D is unclear. The CDR3 loop spans 14 amino acids. The germline gives CDR1 GTSNPN, CDR2 SVGIG (reference sequence). Trimming left V 4 bases short and J 5 bases short, with 14 bases between. The CDR3 region has the DNA TGTGCCTGGAAAAACTCCGATTGGACCGGGGAGCTGTTTTTT. This sequence encodes CAWKNSDWTGELFF.

The chain combines TRBV10-3 with TRBJ2-3; 10 nucleotides line up with TRBD1. V was pared by 8 bases and J by 5 bases, with 1 base of the junction left unmatched. This CDR3 is built from 12 residues. Germline values: CDR1 ENHRY, CDR2 SYGVKD. CDR3: CAIGDRGDTQYF. CDR3 coding DNA: TGTGCCATCGGGGACAGGGGAGATACGCAGTATTTT.

This rearrangement joins TRBV6-5 to TRBJ2-5, with a possible D match to TRBD1 (6 bases). The CDR3 sequence is 15 residues long. Germline CDR1 and CDR2: MNHEY and SVGAGI. Trimming removed 2 bases at V and 5 bases at J, with 15 bases between. CDR3 in amino acids: CASSYGHRVEETQYF. CDR3 nucleotides: TGTGCCAGCAGTTACGGGCACAGGGTCGAGGAGACCCAGTACTTC.

The chain couples TRBV5-4 to TRBJ2-1; 12 bases line up with TRBD1. Germline V lookup: CDR1 SGHNT, CDR2 YYREEE (reference sequence). The J segment lost 7 bases and the V segment lost 4 bases, leaving 6 bases of the junction unmatched. This CDR3 contains 15 residues. The CDR3 DNA reads TGTGCCAGCAGCCCAGGGACAGGGGGCTGGAATGAGCAGTTCTTC. Its protein product is CASSPGTGGWNEQFF.

The chain joins TRBV5-5 to TRBJ2-7; D ambiguous. The CDR3 has 15 amino acids. V lost 1 base to trimming and J lost 2 bases, with 13 bases between them. Germline values: CDR1 SGHKS, CDR2 YYEKEE (reference sequence). This CDR3 is CASSLSAQIAYEQYF. Here the CDR3 DNA reads TGTGCCAGCAGCTTGTCCGCTCAGATCGCCTACGAGCAGTACTTC.

The genes are TRBV30 and TRBJ1-3; weak D call: TRBD1 (5 bases). The germline V gene encodes CDR1 GTSNPN and CDR2 SVGIG (reference sequence). This CDR3 has 13 residues. The CDR3 DNA sequence: TGTGCTATAAGGGGAAGCTCTGGAAACACCATATATTTT. The encoded protein is CAIRGSSGNTIYF.

The chain couples TRBV7-6 to TRBJ1-6; D gene ambiguous. The CDR3 covers 14 residues. In germline, CDR1 is SGHVS, CDR2 FNYEAQ. V was pared by 1 base and J by 8 bases, with 9 bases between. Here the CDR3 DNA reads TGTGCCAGCAGCTTAGGAGGGAGGGATTCACCCCTCCACTTT. This sequence encodes CASSLGGRDSPLHF.

The chain recombines TRBV5-6 with TRBJ2-2; D is undetermined. The CDR3 covers 14 residues. V was shortened by 1 base and J by 1 base, with 5 bases between the two germline ends. Looked up from germline, CDR1 is SGHDT and CDR2 is YYEEEE. CDR3 nucleotides: TGTGCCAGCAGCTTGCCAGAGAACACCGGGGAGCTGTTTTTT. Its translation: CASSLPENTGELFF.

This CDR3 is CASSLLGGDTEAFF. CDR3 DNA sequence: TGTGCCAGCAGTTTATTGGGGGGGGACACTGAAGCTTTCTTT. This sequence joins TRBV27 and TRBJ1-1, with D possibly matching TRBD1 (5 bases). The V gene's germline CDR1 is MNHEY and CDR2 SMNVEV (reference sequence). Trimming took 1 base from V and 3 from J, leaving 9 bases between them. The CDR3 totals 14 residues.

This clone has only a few counts. The gene calls are TRBV5-8 and TRBJ1-5, with D possibly TRBD1 on 6 matching bases. Trimming left V 0 bases short and J 2 bases short, with 6 bases between. Germline lookup yields CDR1 SGHTS and CDR2 YDEGEE. The CDR3 loop spans 14 amino acids. In DNA form, the CDR3 reads TGTGCCAGCAGCTTGGCAGGGGGCAATCAGCCCCAGCATTTT. It codes for CASSLAGGNQPQHF.

The J gene is TRBJ1-4, the V gene TRBV7-2; no clear D gene. The CDR3 has 14 residues. Germline V gene data show CDR1 as SGHTA and CDR2 as FQGNSA. Trimming took 5 bases from V and 7 from J, leaving 14 bases between them. CDR3 protein: CASSPGGLGEKLFF. DNA of the CDR3: TGTGCCAGCAGCCCTGGCGGGCTTGGTGAAAAACTGTTTTTT.

The chain employs TRBV19 and TRBJ2-1, with 12 bases aligning to TRBD2. From germline, CDR1 is LNHDA and CDR2 SQIVND (reference sequence). The CDR3 has 17 residues. V shed 4 bases and J 0 bases; nucleotides not matched to a gene: 4. In DNA form, the CDR3 reads TGTGCCAGTAGTAGGCTAGCGGGAGGGAGCTCCTACAATGAGCAGTTCTTC. It translates to CASSRLAGGSSYNEQFF.

As DNA, the CDR3 is TGTGCCAGCAGTTCCCCTTCCTCCTACAATGAGCAGTTCTTC. Amino acid sequence: CASSSPSSYNEQFF. This chain connects TRBV6-5 to TRBJ2-1; D uncertain. Germline assignment: CDR1 MNHEY and CDR2 SVGAGI. This CDR3 is built from 14 residues. V lost 4 bases and J lost 0, with 7 bases in between.

The CDR3 nucleotides are TGTGCCAGCAGTTTGAGCGGTGGGGGCTCGTATGGCTACACCTTC. It encodes CASSLSGGGSYGYTF. The chain links TRBV27 to TRBJ1-2; tentative D call: TRBD1 (6 bases). CDR3 length: 15 amino acids. The V gene's germline CDR1 is MNHEY and CDR2 SMNVEV (reference sequence). The V end was cut by 3 bases, the J end by 5 bases, with 16 bases between.

This clone was seen a few times. The V and J genes are TRBV7-3 and TRBJ2-1; D call uncertain. V gave up 5 bases and J gave up 6 bases, with 8 bases separating them. The CDR3 is made up of 12 amino acids. Germline loops: CDR1 SGHTA, CDR2 FQGTGA. CDR3 sequence reads: CASSPPTNEQFF. The CDR3 DNA reads TGTGCCAGCAGCCCCCCTACCAATGAGCAGTTCTTC.

The chain employs TRBV7-9 and TRBJ1-1; perhaps TRBD1 as D (5 bases). Germline V gene data show CDR1 as SEHNR and CDR2 as FQNEAQ (reference sequence). The CDR3 sequence is 15 residues long. V lost 6 bases, J lost 0 bases, and 14 bases lay in between. As DNA, the CDR3 is TGTGCCAGCAGGGGGGACGGGGGAATGAACACTGAAGCTTTCTTT. It is translated as CASRGDGGMNTEAFF.

The chain uses TRBV7-8 and TRBJ2-1, with 11 nucleotides matching TRBD2. Germline lookup yields CDR1 SGHVS and CDR2 FQNEAQ. The CDR3 runs 15 residues. J gave up 5 bases and V 4 bases, and 4 bases lay outside the gene matches. This chain's CDR3 is CASSSSSGRHNEQFF. The CDR3 nucleotides read TGTGCCAGCAGCTCATCTAGCGGGAGGCACAATGAGCAGTTCTTC.

The CDR3 protein is CASSPQRTGIYEQYF. CDR3 bases: TGTGCCAGCAGTCCCCAAAGGACTGGTATTTACGAGCAGTACTTC. This rearrangement joins TRBV6-5 to TRBJ2-5; weak D call: TRBD2 (5 bases). The assigned J gene may be wrong: the sequence end matches TRBJ2-7 better. CDR1 and CDR2 (germline): MNHEY, SVGAGI. CDR3 size: 15 residues.

The chain combines TRBV11-3 with TRBJ2-1; the match to TRBD1 covers 8 bases. Germline CDR1 and CDR2: SGHNT and YENEEA. This CDR3 has 16 residues. J gave up 2 bases and V 5 bases, and 8 bases lay outside the gene matches. The CDR3: CASSGGTGGPYNEQFF. CDR3 sequence (DNA): TGTGCCAGCAGCGGGGGGACAGGAGGGCCCTACAATGAGCAGTTCTTC.

This clone has a single count. The chain recombines TRBV7-9 with TRBJ2-2, with 11 bases that match TRBD1. The CDR3 has 15 amino acids. Germline CDR1 and CDR2: SEHNR and FQNEAQ (reference sequence). The V segment lost 5 bases and the J segment 7 bases; nucleotides outside the gene matches: 6. The CDR3 spells CASSPGTGGYGELFF. Here the CDR3 DNA reads TGTGCCAGCAGCCCCGGGACAGGGGGTTACGGGGAGCTGTTTTTT.

The V gene is TRBV4-3, the J gene TRBJ2-3; 10 bases fit TRBD2. J was trimmed by 4 bases and V by 4 bases; bases with no gene match: 8. The germline V gene has CDR1 LGHNA and CDR2 YSLEER. This CDR3 is built from 16 residues. The CDR3 DNA reads TGCGCCAGCAGCCCTAAGGGACTAGCGTACGCAGATACGCAGTATTTT. This sequence encodes CASSPKGLAYADTQYF.

This clone appeared a single time. This chain uses TRBV5-1 with TRBJ2-7; D is possibly TRBD1 (5 bases). There are 14 residues in the CDR3. V lost 5 bases to trimming and J lost 0 bases, with 12 bases between them. CDR1 SGHRS and CDR2 YFSETQ come from the germline V gene. CDR3 sequence: CASRGQGSSYEQYF. The CDR3 coding sequence is TGCGCCAGCAGGGGGCAGGGAAGCTCCTACGAGCAGTACTTC.

The J gene is TRBJ1-5, the V gene TRBV5-8, with TRBD1 matching over 11 bases. Losses at the gene ends were 4 bases for V and 6 bases for J; bases not matched to a gene: 9. The V gene's germline CDR1 is SGHTS and CDR2 YDEGEE. This CDR3 region has 16 residues. The CDR3 loop is CASSRRTGGFGQPQHF. The DNA for the CDR3 is TGTGCCAGCAGCCGCCGGACAGGGGGCTTTGGTCAGCCCCAGCATTTT. Full variable domain (missing parts from reference TRBV5-8 and TRBJ1-5): EAGVTQSPTHLIKTRGQQATLRCSPISGHTSVYWYQQALGLGLQFLLWYDEGEERNRGNFPPRFSGRQFPNYSSELNVNALELEDSALYLCASSRRTGGFGQPQHFGDGTRLSIL.

The gene calls are TRBV10-1 and TRBJ2-2; 11 bases match TRBD2. CDR1 and CDR2 from the germline V gene are WNHNN and SYGVQD (reference sequence). V lost 8 bases and J lost 2; bases outside the gene matches: 1. This CDR3 region has 14 residues. CDR3 sequence: CASGTSGNTGELFF. For the CDR3, the DNA is TGCGCCAGCGGGACTAGCGGTAACACCGGGGAGCTGTTTTTT.

The chain has TRBV28 and TRBJ1-6; the D is unclear. Germline CDR1 reads MDHEN; CDR2 reads SYDVKM. There are 12 residues in the CDR3. V dropped 7 bases and J dropped 9 bases, with 10 bases sitting between them. CDR3: CASTDTSSPLHF. Written as DNA, the CDR3 is TGTGCCAGCACCGATACTAGTTCACCCCTCCACTTT.

The chain employs TRBV5-1 and TRBJ1-4; D gene ambiguous. The germline V and J ends were trimmed by 4 bases and 0 bases, with 16 bases remaining between them. CDR1 and CDR2 (germline): SGHRS, YFSETQ. The CDR3 length is 17 residues. In DNA form, the CDR3 reads TGCGCCAGCAGCCCTGGAGCGGGCCTTGCAACTAATGAAAAACTGTTTTTT. Translating gives CASSPGAGLATNEKLFF.

The gene calls are TRBV14 and TRBJ2-1; 11 positions match TRBD2. Germline-derived CDR1 and CDR2 are SGHDN and FVKESK. Trimming cost V 2 bases and J 9 bases; bases outside gene matches: 3. The CDR3 spans 14 residues. CDR3 loop: CASSQTGLAGEQFF. The CDR3 DNA reads TGTGCCAGCAGCCAAACCGGACTAGCGGGTGAGCAGTTCTTC. Looking up the rest from reference TRBV14 and TRBJ2-1 gives the full variable domain: EAGVTQFPSHSVIEKGQTVTLRCDPISGHDNLYWYRRVMGKEIKFLLHFVKESKQDESGMPNNRFLAERTGGTYSTLKVQPAELEDSGVYFCASSQTGLAGEQFFGPGTRLTVL.

This rearrangement joins TRBV6-1 to TRBJ2-7; a possible D gene is TRBD1 (5 bases). The ends were cut back, 3 bases at V and 0 bases at J, with 9 bases in the middle. Germline V gene sequence: CDR1 MNHNS, CDR2 SASEGT. CDR3 size: 14 residues. The CDR3 loop is CASSDLGVSYEQYF. The CDR3 DNA reads TGTGCCAGCAGTGATTTAGGGGTCTCCTACGAGCAGTACTTC.